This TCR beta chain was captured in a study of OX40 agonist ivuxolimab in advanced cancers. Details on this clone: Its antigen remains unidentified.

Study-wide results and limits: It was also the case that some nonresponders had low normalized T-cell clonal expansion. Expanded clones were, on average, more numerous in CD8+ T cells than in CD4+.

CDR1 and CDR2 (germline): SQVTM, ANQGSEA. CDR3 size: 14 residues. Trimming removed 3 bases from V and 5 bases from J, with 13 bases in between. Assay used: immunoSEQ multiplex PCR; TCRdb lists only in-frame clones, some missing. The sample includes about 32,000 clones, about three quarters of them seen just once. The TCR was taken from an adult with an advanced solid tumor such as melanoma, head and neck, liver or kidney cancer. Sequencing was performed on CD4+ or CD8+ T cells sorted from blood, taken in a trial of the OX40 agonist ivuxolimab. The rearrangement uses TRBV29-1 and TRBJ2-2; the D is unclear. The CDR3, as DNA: TGCAGCGTTGACCCGACACACGGGACCGGGGAGCTGTTTTTT. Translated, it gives CSVDPTHGTGELFF.